The present T cell receptor beta chain was sequenced within a study of cytomegalovirus exposure and HLA in healthy donors. Study-level information: Sequencing of about 179 million T cells in an earlier analysis found 100 million or so unique TCR beta sequences.

Study-wide results and caveats: A later analysis found that most CMV-associated TCR beta chains appeared HLA-restricted. V- and J-gene trimming in TCR beta was tied to a missense DCLRE1C variant by an analysis performed later.

Use of 60 Vbeta and 13 Jbeta primers characterized the PCR. The assay was immunoSEQ multiplex PCR, and TCRdb's table has in-frame clones only and misses some. The repertoire holds 120,000 or so clones, with around 70% as singletons. Germline-derived CDR1 and CDR2 are SGDLS and YYNGEE. The CDR3 has 16 residues. Losses at the gene ends were 0 bases for V and 4 bases for J; bases not matched to a gene: 7. Turning to this clone: What it binds is not known.

This TCR came from a man in his forties in good health and CMV-seropositive. The chain couples TRBV9 to TRBJ2-1, with 7 bases fitting TRBD2. Sequencing input: PBMCs. CDR3 DNA: TGTGCCAGCAGCGTAGGAGCTAGCGGATCTTACAATGAGCAGTTCTTC. It specifies CASSVGASGSYNEQFF. Full variable domain (remainder filled in from reference TRBV9 and TRBJ2-1): DSGVTQTPKHLITATGQRVTLRCSPRSGDLSVYWYQQSLDQGLQFLIQYYNGEERAKGNILERFSAQQFPDLHSELNLSSLELGDSALYFCASSVGASGSYNEQFFGPGTRLTVL.